This passage covers 6 T cell receptor beta chains from one sample sequenced in a study of shared clonotypes between healthy human individuals. Clones were sequenced by immunoSEQ multiplex PCR, and TCRdb holds only the in-frame ones, with some missing. The sample lists about 500,000 clones; around 77% were seen once. Sequenced input: PBMCs. The receptors stem from a woman in her 40s in good health. Some clones in this sample may be carry-over from other donors' samples.

The chain joins TRBV6-5 to TRBJ2-2, with D perhaps given as TRBD1 or TRBD2 (5 bases each). The CDR3 has 16 residues. Deletions cut 0 bases from V and 5 bases from J, with 13 bases between. CDR1 is MNHEY, CDR2 SVGAGI, per germline. CDR3 loop: CASSYSSGLGTGELFF. The CDR3 coding sequence is TGTGCCAGCAGTTACTCGTCGGGGCTGGGGACCGGGGAGCTGTTTTTT.

This chain connects TRBV15 to TRBJ1-4, with a possible D match to TRBD1 (5 bases). The germline gives CDR1 LNHNV, CDR2 YYDKDF (reference sequence). The CDR3 spans 15 residues. The V gene lost 3 bases and the J gene lost 0 bases, with 8 bases spanning the gap. The CDR3 sequence is CATSRGPATNEKLFF. DNA of the CDR3: TGTGCCACCAGCAGGGGACCTGCAACTAATGAAAAACTGTTTTTT. Drawing the rest from reference TRBV15 and TRBJ1-4, the complete variable domain is DAMVIQNPRYQVTQFGKPVTLSCSQTLNHNVMYWYQQKSSQAPKLLFHYYDKDFNNEADTPDNFQSRRPNTSFCFLDIRSPGLGDTAMYLCATSRGPATNEKLFFGSGTQLSVL.

For this clone: A far more abundant clone sits one base away, making this likely a read error. V gene TRBV7-3 combines with J gene TRBJ2-7, with D perhaps matching TRBD1 (5 bases). The germline V gene encodes CDR1 SGHTA and CDR2 FQGTGA. CDR3 size: 14 residues. For the CDR3, the DNA is TGTGCCGGCAGCCCTCGATGGGGCTTCTACGAGCAGTACTTC. This encodes CAGSPRWGFYEQYF. Full variable domain (remainder filled in from reference TRBV7-3 and TRBJ2-7): GAGVSQTPSNKVTEKGKYVELRCDPISGHTALYWYRQSLGQGPEFLIYFQGTGAADDSGLPNDRFFAVRPEGSVSTLKIQRTERGDSAVYLCAGSPRWGFYEQYFGPGTRLTVT.

Comment on this clone: A read error likely explains this, since a far larger clone differs by one base. In the same sample, other DNA sequences code for this CDR3. V gene TRBV7-2 combines with J gene TRBJ2-1, with 9 bases lining up with TRBD2. The CDR3 has 15 amino acids. The ends lost 5 bases at V and 0 bases at J; junction bases unmatched: 2. CDR1 is SGHTA and CDR2 is FQGNSA in the germline V gene. CDR3 DNA: TGTGCCAGCAGCCTTAGCGGGAGCTCCTACAATGAGCAGTTCTTC. It is translated as CASSLSGSSYNEQFF. The complete variable domain, with remaining parts taken from reference TRBV7-2 and TRBJ2-1, reads GAGVSQSPSNKVTEKGKDVELRCDPISGHTALYWYRQSLGQGLEFLIYFQGNSAPDKSGLPSDRFSAERTGGSVSTLTIQRTQQEDSAVYLCASSLSGSSYNEQFFGPGTRLTVL.

This chain uses TRBV2 with TRBJ1-5; possible D gene TRBD1, 5 bases. CDR3 length: 15 amino acids. From germline, CDR1 is SNHLY and CDR2 FYNNEI. V lost 7 bases and J 3 bases, leaving 16 bases between the germline ends. DNA of the CDR3: TGTGCCAGCATGCCTGGGACGGGATTCAATCAGCCCCAGCATTTT. It specifies CASMPGTGFNQPQHF.

This clone appeared once. V and J are TRBV30 and TRBJ1-4, with 7 bases identical to TRBD1. Trimming cost V 3 bases and J 8 bases; bases outside gene matches: 15. The germline V gene has CDR1 GTSNPN and CDR2 SVGIG (reference sequence). This CDR3 region has 16 residues. The CDR3 DNA follows: TGTGCCTGGAGCCCCTACCCGGGGACAGTATGGGAAAAACTGTTTTTT. Its translation: CAWSPYPGTVWEKLFF. Full variable domain (outside the CDR3, taken from reference TRBV30 and TRBJ1-4): SQTIHQWPATLVQPVGSPLSLECTVEGTSNPNLYWYRQAAGRGLQLLFYSVGIGQISSEVPQNLSASRPQDRQFILSSKKLLLSDSGFYLCAWSPYPGTVWEKLFFGSGTQLSVL.